The following is a T cell receptor beta chain sequence with its context. Its target is not known. Germline loops: CDR1 SGHTA, CDR2 FQGNSA. V gave up 5 bases and J gave up 3 bases, with 10 bases separating them. The CDR3 is made up of 13 amino acids. The sample comes from a study of T cells in localized non-small cell lung cancer. Clones were sequenced by immunoSEQ multiplex PCR, and TCRdb holds only the in-frame ones, with some missing. The sample carries roughly 38,000 clones, almost 85% recorded once. Study-level findings and limits: When the top 100 tumor clones were examined, a median around 50 of them also appeared in the adjacent lung, which was paired and uninvolved. Greater blood T cell density accompanied longer overall survival. Uninvolved neighboring lung showed the greatest T cell clonality, exceeding tumor.

This sample comprised peripheral blood, obtained before any cancer treatment. The sequence was collected from a male donor at least 60 years old with stage III squamous cell lung carcinoma. The chain couples TRBV7-2 to TRBJ2-5; D is possibly TRBD2 (6 bases). CDR3 region: CASSLRREETQYF. The CDR3 DNA sequence: TGTGCCAGCAGCCTCCGGAGGGAAGAGACCCAGTACTTC.